Shown below are 24 T cell receptor beta chains from a single sample sequenced in a study of T cell responses to AZD1222 COVID-19 vaccine. Sequencing used immunoSEQ multiplex PCR; TCRdb keeps in-frame clones, though not all of them. Across around 150,000 clones, the top ten clones capture over 2% of the sample. Material for sequencing was peripheral blood. These receptors originate from an adult in good health.

The chain is built from TRBV11-2 and TRBJ1-5; weak D call: TRBD1 (6 bases). The CDR3 has 15 amino acids. V lost 3 bases to trimming and J lost 7 bases, with 16 bases between them. Germline V gives CDR1 SGHAT, CDR2 FQNNGV. CDR3 loop: CASSFSSGAGQPQHF. In DNA, the CDR3 is TGTGCCAGCAGCTTTTCTTCGGGGGCGGGACAGCCCCAGCATTTT.

This chain uses TRBV3-1 (or the pseudogene TRBV3-2) with TRBJ2-2, with TRBD2 matching over 12 bases. The CDR3 length is 17 residues. CDR1 is LGHDT, CDR2 YNNKEL, per germline (reference sequence). V lost 3 bases to trimming and J lost 6 bases; unmatched junction nucleotides: 8. In DNA, the CDR3 is TGTGCCAGCAGCCACGTGACTAGCGGGGGCCGAGCCGGGGAGCTGTTTTTT. This translates into CASSHVTSGGRAGELFF.

This chain's CDR3 is CASSVEGVAGETQYF. CDR3 in DNA: TGTGCCAGCAGCGTAGAAGGTGTTGCGGGAGAGACCCAGTACTTC. This rearrangement joins TRBV9 to TRBJ2-5; TRBD2 might be the D (5 bases). CDR1 is SGDLS and CDR2 is YYNGEE in the germline V gene. This CDR3 is built from 15 residues. Deletions cut 0 bases from V and 4 bases from J, with 13 bases between.

The chain joins TRBV15 to TRBJ1-2; 10 nucleotides line up with TRBD1. The V segment lost 0 bases and the J segment 8 bases; nucleotides outside the gene matches: 9. The CDR3 runs to 16 residues. The germline gives CDR1 LNHNV, CDR2 YYDKDF (reference sequence). The CDR3: CATSRDLWDRGSGYTF. The CDR3 DNA reads TGTGCCACCAGCAGAGATCTATGGGACAGGGGATCCGGCTACACCTTC.

The chain combines TRBV10-2 with TRBJ2-3, with TRBD2 matching over 10 bases. Germline V gene data show CDR1 as WSHSY and CDR2 as SAAADI. The junction had 3 bases not matched to a gene; V was cut back by 1 base and J by 2 bases. This CDR3 contains 16 residues. The CDR3 region has the DNA TGCGCCAGCAGTGAGTACAGCGGGGGGGACACAGATACGCAGTATTTT. This encodes CASSEYSGGDTDTQYF.

The chain joins TRBV6-2 or TRBV6-3 to TRBJ2-1; D gene ambiguous. V was pared by 2 bases and J by 7 bases, with 6 bases between. Germline V lookup: CDR1 MNHEY, CDR2 SVGEGT. This CDR3 is built from 12 residues. The CDR3 DNA sequence: TGTGCCAGCAGTTACGGGGTAAATGAGCAGTTCTTC. Translating gives CASSYGVNEQFF.

V is TRBV27 and J is TRBJ1-6; a possible D gene is TRBD1 (6 bases). The CDR3 length is 13 residues. V was pared by 7 bases and J by 5 bases, with 9 bases between. Germline-derived CDR1 and CDR2 are MNHEY and SMNVEV (reference sequence). The CDR3 reads CASMNRDNSPLHF. DNA for the CDR3: TGTGCCAGCATGAACAGGGATAATTCACCCCTCCACTTT.

The chain couples TRBV11-2 to TRBJ2-1; 8 positions match TRBD2. In germline, CDR1 is SGHAT, CDR2 FQNNGV. Germline trimming cut 1 base from V and 9 bases from J; bases unmatched to any gene: 8. The CDR3 is 15 amino acids. The DNA of the CDR3 is TGTGCCAGCAGCTTAGCGGGGGGGCCTCTTATTGAGCAGTTCTTC. Its protein product is CASSLAGGPLIEQFF.

The gene calls are TRBV7-9 and TRBJ2-7, with D perhaps matching TRBD2 (5 bases). The V gene lost 1 base and the J gene lost 1 base, with 14 bases spanning the gap. The V gene's germline CDR1 is SEHNR and CDR2 FQNEAQ (reference sequence). The CDR3 covers 16 residues. The CDR3 region is CASSLVPGPGSYEQYF. CDR3 coding DNA: TGTGCCAGCAGCTTAGTTCCGGGCCCGGGGTCCTACGAGCAGTACTTC.

The chain joins TRBV20-1 to TRBJ1-4; unclear D gene. V was trimmed by 1 base and J by 8 bases, leaving 5 bases between them. CDR1 is DFQATT, CDR2 SNEGSKA, per germline (reference sequence). CDR3 size: 11 residues. The CDR3 nucleotides read TGCAGTGCTAGAGTGGGAGAAAAACTGTTTTTT. Its translation: CSARVGEKLFF.

The chain joins TRBV7-7 to TRBJ2-2, with 7 bases identical to TRBD1. J lost 2 bases, V lost 10 bases, and 4 bases had no gene match. Looked up from germline, CDR1 is SSHAT and CDR2 is FNYEAQ (reference sequence). The CDR3 is 13 residues long. CDR3 region: CATGTANTGELFF. CDR3 in DNA: TGTGCCACGGGGACAGCCAACACCGGGGAGCTGTTTTTT.

The chain links TRBV28 to TRBJ1-1; D may be TRBD1 (5 bases). The germline V gene has CDR1 MDHEN and CDR2 SYDVKM. The CDR3 length is 14 residues. V lost 2 bases and J 6 bases, leaving 13 bases between the germline ends. This CDR3 is CASSLGWGDPEAFF. The CDR3 coding sequence is TGTGCCAGCAGTTTAGGGTGGGGGGACCCTGAAGCTTTCTTT.

The chain combines TRBV11-3 with TRBJ1-6; D is ambiguous. Germline CDR1 reads SGHNT; CDR2 reads YENEEA. The V and J ends lost 1 base and 9 bases respectively, with 7 bases between them. This CDR3 has 13 amino acids. CDR3 sequence: CASSLVPISPLHF. The CDR3 DNA sequence: TGTGCCAGCAGCTTAGTCCCGATTTCACCCCTCCACTTT.

The rearrangement links TRBV19 to TRBJ1-1; D not certain. The CDR3 extends over 14 amino acids. Germline V CDR1 and CDR2: LNHDA, SQIVND (reference sequence). The V gene lost 8 bases and the J gene lost 5 bases, with 18 bases spanning the gap. CDR3 protein: CASRWVGSKTEAFF. The CDR3 DNA follows: TGTGCCAGTCGGTGGGTGGGGTCGAAAACTGAAGCTTTCTTT.

The CDR3 loop is CASSFTREETQYF. Here the CDR3 DNA reads TGTGCCAGCAGTTTCACTAGAGAAGAGACCCAGTACTTC. The V and J genes are TRBV7-2 and TRBJ2-5, with a weak D call TRBD2 (5 bases). Trimming took 6 bases from V and 3 from J, leaving 11 bases between them. Germline CDR1 SGHTA, CDR2 FQGNSA. The CDR3 spans 13 residues. Full variable domain (remainder filled in from reference TRBV7-2 and TRBJ2-5): GAGVSQSPSNKVTEKGKDVELRCDPISGHTALYWYRQSLGQGLEFLIYFQGNSAPDKSGLPSDRFSAERTGGSVSTLTIQRTQQEDSAVYLCASSFTREETQYFGPGTRLLVL.

V usage is TRBV5-1 and J usage is TRBJ1-3, with D maybe TRBD1 (5 bases). The germline V gene has CDR1 SGHRS and CDR2 YFSETQ. Trimming removed 2 bases from V and 0 bases from J, with 6 bases in between. This CDR3 contains 14 residues. CDR3 amino acids: CASSFTGSGNTIYF. CDR3 in DNA: TGCGCCAGCAGCTTCACAGGCTCTGGAAACACCATATATTTT.

The chain recombines TRBV4-1 with TRBJ1-2, with a weak D call TRBD1 (6 bases). This CDR3 comprises 18 residues. Germline assignment: CDR1 MGHRA and CDR2 YSYEKL. V was pared by 4 bases and J by 4 bases, with 25 bases between. The CDR3 DNA reads TGCGCCAGCAGCCCGACCCTACAGGGAAGGTCGACTAGCTATGGCTACACCTTC. Protein: CASSPTLQGRSTSYGYTF.

DNA of the CDR3: TGTGCCAGCAGTACCCAGCGCTATAATTCACCCCTCCACTTT. This codes for CASSTQRYNSPLHF. The chain employs TRBV2 and TRBJ1-6; D remains ambiguous. The CDR3 contains 14 residues. Germline V gene lookup returns CDR1 SNHLY and CDR2 FYNNEI. The V and J ends lost 5 bases and 3 bases respectively, with 8 bases between them.

The chain has TRBV14 and TRBJ1-2; 9 positions agree with TRBD1. V dropped 4 bases and J dropped 6; count of bases not matched to a gene: 6. There are 14 residues in the CDR3. Germline V gene data show CDR1 as SGHDN and CDR2 as FVKESK. The CDR3 region is CASSRDRALDGYTF. DNA of the CDR3: TGTGCCAGCAGCCGGGACAGGGCGCTAGATGGCTACACCTTC.

The DNA for the CDR3 is TGTGCCAGCAGCCAAACGCAGGGGGCGCGAAACGATGGCTACACCTTC. The encoded protein is CASSQTQGARNDGYTF. The gene calls are TRBV14 and TRBJ1-2, with TRBD1 matching 8 bases. V shed 2 bases and J 6 bases; nucleotides not matched to a gene: 11. The CDR3 runs 16 residues. Germline V CDR1 and CDR2: SGHDN, FVKESK. Looking up the rest from reference TRBV14 and TRBJ1-2 gives the full variable domain: EAGVTQFPSHSVIEKGQTVTLRCDPISGHDNLYWYRRVMGKEIKFLLHFVKESKQDESGMPNNRFLAERTGGTYSTLKVQPAELEDSGVYFCASSQTQGARNDGYTFGSGTRLTVV.

The chain employs TRBV24-1 and TRBJ1-4; D is possibly TRBD1 (6 bases). Trimming pared 2 bases from V and 7 bases from J, leaving 16 bases between. This CDR3 has 16 amino acids. Germline V lookup: CDR1 KGHDR, CDR2 SFDVKD. CDR3 in amino acids: CATSDSTGPTGEKLFF. In nucleotides, the CDR3 is TGTGCCACCAGTGATTCGACAGGCCCTACGGGTGAAAAACTGTTTTTT.

The J gene is TRBJ2-1, the V gene TRBV7-3; 9 bases are a match to TRBD1. The V gene's germline CDR1 is SGHTA and CDR2 FQGTGA. CDR3 length: 17 residues. Trimming cost V 5 bases and J 7 bases; bases outside gene matches: 15. CDR3: CASSRSGGDRVQNEQFF. Written as DNA, the CDR3 is TGTGCCAGCAGCCGAAGCGGCGGGGACAGGGTACAGAATGAGCAGTTCTTC.

The CDR3 loop reads CASSPGTATEAFF. CDR3 DNA: TGTGCCAGCAGCCCAGGGACAGCCACTGAAGCTTTCTTT. The chain has TRBV9 and TRBJ1-1; 7 positions agree with TRBD1. The V segment lost 4 bases and the J segment 4 bases; nucleotides outside the gene matches: 4. The germline gives CDR1 SGDLS, CDR2 YYNGEE. The CDR3 runs to 13 residues.

This chain uses TRBV30 with TRBJ2-1, with 7 bases lining up with TRBD2. CDR3 length equals 12 residues. V trimming: 5 bases; J trimming: 2 bases; junction bases outside the gene matches: 0. Germline V lookup: CDR1 GTSNPN, CDR2 SVGIG (reference sequence). DNA for the CDR3: TGTGCCTGGGGGACTACCTACAATGAGCAGTTCTTC. This encodes CAWGTTYNEQFF.